These 6 T cell receptor beta chains were all obtained from the same sample, sequenced in a study of cytomegalovirus exposure and HLA in healthy donors. PCR primers comprised 60 Vbeta and 13 Jbeta primers. The assay was immunoSEQ multiplex PCR, and TCRdb's table has in-frame clones only and misses some. Of more than 95,000 clones listed, approximately 80% are singletons. The specimen sequenced was PBMCs. Receptor source: a male donor in good health and CMV-seronegative.

The V gene is TRBV27, the J gene TRBJ1-2; D is perhaps TRBD1 (6 bases). The CDR3 is 14 amino acids. Between the trimmed V and J ends, which lost 5 bases and 4 bases, there was a span of 14 bases. CDR1 is MNHEY, CDR2 SMNVEV, per germline (reference sequence). The CDR3 loop reads CASSGAGAIYGYTF. The CDR3 bases are TGTGCCAGCAGTGGGGCAGGGGCGATCTATGGCTACACCTTC.

The rearrangement uses TRBV5-4 and TRBJ2-1, with a possible D match to TRBD2 (6 bases). The CDR3 spans 16 residues. Trimming removed 4 bases from V and 0 bases from J, with 14 bases in between. Germline values: CDR1 SGHNT, CDR2 YYREEE (reference sequence). The CDR3 DNA is TGTGCCAGCAGCACCGTTGCGGGGAGCTCCTACAATGAGCAGTTCTTC. Amino acid sequence: CASSTVAGSSYNEQFF.

This rearrangement joins TRBV11-3 to TRBJ1-1; 7 bases match TRBD1. From germline, CDR1 is SGHNT and CDR2 YENEEA. The CDR3 is 15 residues long. V was clipped by 3 bases and J by 0 bases; unmatched bases: 4. The CDR3 sequence is CASSFTGALNTEAFF. Here the CDR3 DNA reads TGTGCCAGCAGCTTTACAGGGGCCTTGAACACTGAAGCTTTCTTT.

The V call is TRBV5-1, the J call TRBJ2-1; possibly TRBD2 for D (5 bases). V gave up 2 bases and J gave up 6 bases, with 12 bases separating them. Germline V CDR1 and CDR2: SGHRS, YFSETQ. The CDR3 is made up of 14 amino acids. The CDR3 loop reads CASSLEGIRNEQFF. The CDR3 DNA reads TGCGCCAGCAGCTTAGAGGGAATTCGCAATGAGCAGTTCTTC.

This clone has just a few counts. The V call is TRBV5-1, the J call TRBJ2-5, with TRBD1 matching 8 bases. Losses at the gene ends were 2 bases for V and 4 bases for J; bases not matched to a gene: 4. The germline gives CDR1 SGHRS, CDR2 YFSETQ. The CDR3 length is 14 residues. The CDR3 here is CASSFQGAPETQYF. CDR3 in DNA: TGCGCCAGCAGCTTTCAGGGGGCCCCAGAGACCCAGTACTTC. Complete variable domain (other parts from reference TRBV5-1 and TRBJ2-5): KAGVTQTPRYLIKTRGQQVTLSCSPISGHRSVSWYQQTPGQGLQFLFEYFSETQRNKGNFPGRFSGRQFSNSRSEMNVSTLELGDSALYLCASSFQGAPETQYFGPGTRLLVL.

The chain has TRBV5-1 and TRBJ2-7; unclear D gene. Trimming removed 5 bases at V and 3 bases at J, with 9 bases between. There are 12 residues in the CDR3. CDR1 and CDR2 (germline): SGHRS, YFSETQ. CDR3 loop: CASRSDSYEQYF. In DNA form, the CDR3 reads TGCGCCAGCAGATCTGATAGCTACGAGCAGTACTTC.